The clone carrying this TCR beta chain occurred a few times. Its antigen is currently unknown. TCRdb's table, derived via immunoSEQ multiplex PCR, lists solely in-frame clones and lacks some. This table holds 24,000 or so clones, approximately 87% found once. Trimming shortened V by 5 bases and J by 2 bases, and 12 bases separated the two germline ends. Germline-derived CDR1 and CDR2 are SGHVS and FQNEAQ. CDR3 length equals 14 residues. These data belong to a study of graft-versus-host responses after intestinal transplantation. On the study more broadly: Recipients had multivisceral, liver-intestinal, or isolated intestinal transplants. Every transplant recipient was induced with anti-thymocyte globulin, then maintained on tacrolimus and steroids for about 3 years. The study, taken as a whole, reports: After transplant, early declines in HvG clones were associated with peak levels of circulating GvH clones. GvH clones were found in recipient marrow; some appeared first in ileum or blood.

The chain carries TRBV7-8 and TRBJ2-5; either TRBD1 or TRBD2 may fit D (5 bases each). The TCR sequence derives from a human patient who received an intestinal transplant, so some T cells may come from the graft donor. This sample comprised PBMCs, obtained around 29 days after intestinal transplant. The CDR3 DNA sequence: TGTGCCAGCAGCAAACCGGGGCTTCAAGAGACCCAGTACTTC. Amino acids: CASSKPGLQETQYF.